This T cell receptor beta chain was identified in a study of monozygotic twins with inflammatory bowel disease. On this clonotype: The antigen remains undetermined.

Broader study findings: People with IBD had fewer clonotypes in common with others than healthy twins did, especially with disease activity.

A template switching step added UMIs, each with a 6-nucleotide sample barcode. PCR of TCRalpha and TCRbeta cDNA was nested, with two rounds of roughly 16 and 10 cycles. TCRdb re-called the 5' RACE reads, yielding one record per CDR3 amino acid sequence without DNA. The specimen's table records some 160,000 distinct CDR3 sequences. The CDR3 covers 17 residues. CDR1 is MGHDK and CDR2 is SYGVNS in the germline V gene. The V and J genes are TRBV25-1 and TRBJ1-3; TCRdb selects TRBD1, and the lack of DNA leaves this call unchecked. The clonotype comes from a human donor with ulcerative colitis or Crohn's disease, or a healthy co-twin of an affected twin (not recorded which). Sequencing was performed on blood. The CDR3 loop reads CASSEYRDRAFGNTIYF.